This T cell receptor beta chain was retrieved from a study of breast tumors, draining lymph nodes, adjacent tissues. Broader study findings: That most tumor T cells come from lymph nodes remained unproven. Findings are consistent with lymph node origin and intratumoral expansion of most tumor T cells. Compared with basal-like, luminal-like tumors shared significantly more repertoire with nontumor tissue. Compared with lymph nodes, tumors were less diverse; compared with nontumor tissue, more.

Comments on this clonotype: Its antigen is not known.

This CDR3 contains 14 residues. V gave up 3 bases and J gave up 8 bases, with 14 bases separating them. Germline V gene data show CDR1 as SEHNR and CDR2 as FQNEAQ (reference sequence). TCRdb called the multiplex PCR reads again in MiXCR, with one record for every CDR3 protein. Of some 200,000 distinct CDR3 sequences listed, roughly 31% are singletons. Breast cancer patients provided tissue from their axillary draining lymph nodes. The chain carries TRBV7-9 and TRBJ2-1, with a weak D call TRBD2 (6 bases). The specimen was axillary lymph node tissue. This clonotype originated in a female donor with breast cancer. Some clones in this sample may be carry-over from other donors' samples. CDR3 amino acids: CASSFGDSLHEQFF. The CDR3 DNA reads TGTGCCAGCAGCTTTGGGGACTCCCTCCATGAGCAGTTCTTC.